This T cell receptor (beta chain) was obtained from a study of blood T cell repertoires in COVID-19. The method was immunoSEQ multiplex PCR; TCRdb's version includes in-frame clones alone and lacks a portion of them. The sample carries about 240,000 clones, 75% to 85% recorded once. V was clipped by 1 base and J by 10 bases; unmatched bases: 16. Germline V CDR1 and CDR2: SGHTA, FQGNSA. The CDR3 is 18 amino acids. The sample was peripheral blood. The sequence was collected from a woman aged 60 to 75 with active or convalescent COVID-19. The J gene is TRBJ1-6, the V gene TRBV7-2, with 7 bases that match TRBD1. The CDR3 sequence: CASSLDPFRGAEGSPLHF. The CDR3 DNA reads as TGTGCCAGCAGCTTAGACCCTTTCAGGGGGGCAGAGGGGTCACCCCTCCACTTT.